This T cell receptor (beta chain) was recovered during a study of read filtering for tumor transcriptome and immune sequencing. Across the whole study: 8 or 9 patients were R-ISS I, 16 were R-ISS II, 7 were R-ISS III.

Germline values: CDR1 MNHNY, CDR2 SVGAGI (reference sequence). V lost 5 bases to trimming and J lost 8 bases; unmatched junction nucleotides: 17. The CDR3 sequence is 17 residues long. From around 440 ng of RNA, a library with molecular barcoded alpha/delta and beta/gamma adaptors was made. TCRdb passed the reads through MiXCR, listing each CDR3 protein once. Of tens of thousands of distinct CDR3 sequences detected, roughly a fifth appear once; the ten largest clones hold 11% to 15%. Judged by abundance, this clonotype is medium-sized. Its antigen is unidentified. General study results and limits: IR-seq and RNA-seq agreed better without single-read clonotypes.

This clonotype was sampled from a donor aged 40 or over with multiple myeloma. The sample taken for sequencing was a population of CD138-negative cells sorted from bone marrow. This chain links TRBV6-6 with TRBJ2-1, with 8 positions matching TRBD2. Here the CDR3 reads CASSHRSRTSLWDEQFF. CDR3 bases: TGTGCCAGCAGTCACCGGAGCAGGACTAGCCTATGGGATGAGCAGTTCTTC.